What follows are 25 T cell receptor beta chains derived from one specimen sequenced in a study of spatial heterogeneity in lung cancer. Time point noted: sample taken at primary tumor resection. A single record per CDR3 protein comes from TCRdb applying MiXCR to the 5' RACE reads. The sample has under 14,000 distinct CDR3 sequences, roughly 7.9% seen once. Findings and caveats of the study: The study found that expanded intratumoral alpha and beta TCR counts tracked tumor mutation counts.

What these receptors recognize is not known. The sequences come from lung tumor tissue, collected at surgery. Source of these receptors: a female donor with early-stage non-small cell lung cancer.

This clonotype is medium-sized by share. V is TRBV18 and J is TRBJ1-1; 7 bases match TRBD1. Germline V gives CDR1 KGHSH, CDR2 LQKENI. With V trimmed by 2 bases and J by 0 bases, 0 bases remained unmatched. CDR3 size: 14 residues. The CDR3 region is CASSPTGVNTEAFF. The DNA of the CDR3 is TGTGCCAGCTCACCAACAGGGGTGAACACTGAAGCTTTCTTT.

This chain links TRBV14 with TRBJ1-5; 7 nucleotides agree with TRBD1. V lost 4 bases and J lost 7; bases outside the gene matches: 4. Per germline, CDR1 SGHDN and CDR2 FVKESK. This CDR3 has 13 residues. CDR3 sequence reads: CASSRGQAQPQHF. CDR3 bases: TGTGCCAGCAGCCGAGGACAGGCCCAGCCCCAGCATTTT.

This clonotype has more than one count but fewer than ten. V usage is TRBV6-1 and J usage is TRBJ1-1; D perhaps matches TRBD1 (6 bases). The CDR3 is 14 residues long. CDR1 MNHNS and CDR2 SASEGT come from the germline V gene. Trimming removed 5 bases at V and 5 bases at J, with 15 bases between. The CDR3 protein is CASSKTGLGTEAFF. CDR3 nucleotides: TGTGCCAGCAGTAAGACAGGTCTAGGAACTGAAGCTTTCTTT.

This clonotype rates as medium-sized (0.01 to 0.1%). The chain carries TRBV6-2 or TRBV6-3 and TRBJ2-4; TRBD1 aligns across 7 bases. Per the germline V gene, CDR1 is MNHEY and CDR2 is SVGEGT. The CDR3 consists of 13 residues. V lost 4 bases, J lost 6 bases, and 3 bases stayed unmatched. CDR3 bases: TGTGCCAGCAGTTCGTGGACAGGAAACATTCAGTACTTC. Its translation: CASSSWTGNIQYF.

This clonotype has ten or more counts. The chain joins TRBV7-3 to TRBJ1-1; D is unclear. Germline CDR1 SGHTA, CDR2 FQGTGA. The germline V and J ends were trimmed by 6 bases and 6 bases, with 17 bases remaining between them. The CDR3 is made up of 14 amino acids. CDR3 sequence: CASSLTYGPSEAFF. CDR3 coding DNA: TGTGCCAGCAGTTTGACCTACGGTCCCTCTGAAGCTTTCTTT.

The table lists this clonotype with many counts. The chain uses TRBV29-1 and TRBJ1-1; a possible D gene is TRBD1 (6 bases). The CDR3 has 12 residues. The ends were cut back, 6 bases at V and 1 base at J, with 9 bases in the middle. The germline CDR1 and CDR2 sequences are SQVTM and ANQGSEA. In DNA form, the CDR3 reads TGCAGCGTAGGGGGGTGGAACACTGAAGCTTTCTTT. It yields the protein CSVGGWNTEAFF.

The V gene is TRBV7-3, the J gene TRBJ1-3; D is possibly TRBD1 (6 bases). The CDR3 is 14 amino acids. V lost 5 bases and J lost 3, with 11 bases in between. CDR1 is SGHTA, CDR2 FQGTGA, per germline. The CDR3 region is CASSQGTLGNTIYF. The DNA of the CDR3 is TGTGCCAGCAGCCAGGGGACCCTTGGAAACACCATATATTTT.

This clonotype has at least ten counts. The V call is TRBV6-6, the J call TRBJ2-5, with 8 bases fitting TRBD1. Germline V lookup: CDR1 MNHNY, CDR2 SVGAGI (reference sequence). The CDR3 loop spans 14 amino acids. V was clipped by 6 bases and J by 0 bases; unmatched bases: 3. The CDR3 protein is CASSWTGYQETQYF. The DNA for the CDR3 is TGTGCCAGCAGCTGGACAGGGTACCAAGAGACCCAGTACTTC.

This clonotype was counted ten times or more. The genes are TRBV20-1 and TRBJ2-1; 7 positions agree with TRBD1. The CDR3 has 16 amino acids. V was clipped by 5 bases and J by 0 bases; unmatched bases: 10. Germline-derived CDR1 and CDR2 are DFQATT and SNEGSKA (reference sequence). Here the CDR3 DNA reads TGCAGTGCTCCTGCGACAGGGCCGAACTCCTACAATGAGCAGTTCTTC. This sequence encodes CSAPATGPNSYNEQFF.

This clonotype was counted many times. The chain joins TRBV3-1 to TRBJ1-4; possibly TRBD1 for D (5 bases). This CDR3 has 13 amino acids. V lost 9 bases and J lost 8, with 16 bases in between. Germline-derived CDR1 and CDR2 are LGHDT and YNNKEL (reference sequence). The CDR3 bases are TGTGCCAGTAGACGGGGGAATCAGGAAAAACTGTTTTTT. Protein product: CASRRGNQEKLFF. Looking up the rest from reference TRBV3-1 and TRBJ1-4 gives the full variable domain: DTAVSQTPKYLVTQMGNDKSIKCEQNLGHDTMYWYKQDSKKFLKIMFSYNNKELIINETVPNRFSPKSPDKAHLNLHINSLELGDSAVYFCASRRGNQEKLFFGSGTQLSVL.

At least ten counts were recorded for this clonotype. V and J are TRBV5-5 and TRBJ2-7; D is undetermined. CDR3 length: 14 amino acids. V dropped 4 bases and J dropped 5 bases, with 16 bases sitting between them. Per germline, CDR1 SGHKS and CDR2 YYEKEE (reference sequence). The CDR3 loop is CASSPSTSANEQYF. The CDR3 DNA follows: TGTGCCAGCAGCCCCTCGACCTCGGCTAACGAGCAGTACTTC. Filled out from reference TRBV5-5 and TRBJ2-7, the complete variable domain reads DAGVTQSPTHLIKTRGQQVTLRCSPISGHKSVSWYQQVLGQGPQFIFQYYEKEERGRGNFPDRFSARQFPNYSSELNVNALLLGDSALYLCASSPSTSANEQYFGPGTRLTVT.

This clonotype was found many times. The chain couples TRBV4-2 to TRBJ2-7; TRBD2 agrees at 8 bases. Germline V gives CDR1 LGHNA, CDR2 YNFKEQ. The CDR3 spans 15 residues. V gave up 0 bases and J gave up 3 bases; unmatched junction bases: 4. The CDR3 DNA sequence: TGTGCCAGCAGCCAAGAATCAGCGGGGGACTACGAGCAGTACTTC. Translating it yields CASSQESAGDYEQYF.

This clonotype came up many times. The chain employs TRBV5-1 and TRBJ2-1; possibly TRBD1 or TRBD2 for D (6 bases each). This CDR3 spans 12 amino acids. The germline gives CDR1 SGHRS, CDR2 YFSETQ. V was clipped by 0 bases and J by 15 bases, with 13 bases between them. CDR3: CASSLAPGAGFF. The CDR3 DNA is TGCGCCAGCAGCTTGGCTCCGGGGGCGGGGTTCTTC.

This clonotype was seen at least ten times. The DNA for the CDR3 is TGTGCCAGCAGCCCCAGGGGGCACCCCAATCAGCCCCAGCATTTT. Protein product: CASSPRGHPNQPQHF. The rearrangement uses TRBV7-2 and TRBJ1-5, with 8 nucleotides matching TRBD1. Germline V gene sequence: CDR1 SGHTA, CDR2 FQGNSA. This CDR3 is built from 15 residues. Trimming at V came to 5 bases and at J to 3 bases, leaving 6 bases not matched to a gene.

This clonotype was detected ten times or more. The V and J genes are TRBV3-1 and TRBJ2-7; 10 nucleotides line up with TRBD2. Trimming cost V 1 base and J 0 bases; bases outside gene matches: 6. Germline V CDR1 and CDR2: LGHDT, YNNKEL (reference sequence). There are 17 residues in the CDR3. CDR3 sequence reads: CASSQGLAGVPSYEQYF. CDR3 DNA sequence: TGTGCCAGCAGCCAAGGGCTAGCGGGGGTCCCCTCCTACGAGCAGTACTTC.

This clonotype was detected many times. J is TRBJ2-5 and V is TRBV29-1; possibly TRBD1 for D (6 bases). The CDR3 is 14 amino acids. V dropped 3 bases and J dropped 6 bases, with 17 bases sitting between them. Germline V gene lookup returns CDR1 SQVTM and CDR2 ANQGSEA. The CDR3 here is CSVDVAGVVKTQYF. The CDR3 DNA reads as TGCAGCGTTGACGTGGCAGGGGTTGTAAAGACCCAGTACTTC. The full variable domain, its missing parts supplied by reference TRBV29-1 and TRBJ2-5, is SAVISQKPSRDICQRGTSLTIQCQVDSQVTMMFWYRQQPGQSLTLIATANQGSEATYESGFVIDKFPISRPNLTFSTLTVSNMSPEDSSIYLCSVDVAGVVKTQYFGPGTRLLVL.

CDR3 DNA sequence: TGTGCCAGCAGTTACCGCCAAACAGGGATCCAAGAGACCCAGTACTTC. Translating gives CASSYRQTGIQETQYF. This chain uses TRBV6-5 with TRBJ2-5, with D possibly matching TRBD1 (6 bases). The length of the CDR3 is 16 residues. V was clipped by 2 bases and J by 1 base, with 14 bases between them. Germline V lookup: CDR1 MNHEY, CDR2 SVGAGI.

This clonotype is termed medium-sized. The J gene is TRBJ2-7, the V gene TRBV7-9, with 7 bases aligning to TRBD1. The J segment lost 3 bases and the V segment lost 0 bases, leaving 2 bases of the junction unmatched. This CDR3 has 14 residues. Germline-derived CDR1 and CDR2 are SEHNR and FQNEAQ (reference sequence). CDR3 sequence: CASSLAGTVYEQYF. DNA of the CDR3: TGTGCCAGCAGCTTAGCCGGGACAGTCTACGAGCAGTACTTC. Complete variable domain (other parts from reference TRBV7-9 and TRBJ2-7): DTGVSQNPRHKITKRGQNVTFRCDPISEHNRLYWYRQTLGQGPEFLTYFQNEAQLEKSRLLSDRFSAERPKGSFSTLEIQRTEQGDSAMYLCASSLAGTVYEQYFGPGTRLTVT.

As DNA, the CDR3 is TGTGCCAGCAGTGGGCAAAGATATGGCTACACCTTC. This sequence encodes CASSGQRYGYTF. The chain uses TRBV2 and TRBJ1-2; no definite D call. The V end lost 4 bases, the J end lost 5 bases, and 8 bases lay between the germline ends. The CDR3 length is 12 residues. Germline V lookup: CDR1 SNHLY, CDR2 FYNNEI.

This clonotype has at least ten counts. The CDR3 region has the DNA TGCGCCAGCAGCCAAGATAGCCCGAGACAGGGGGGATACTCACCCCTCCACTTT. The encoded protein is CASSQDSPRQGGYSPLHF. V and J are TRBV4-1 and TRBJ1-6; 9 bases line up with TRBD1. The germline V gene encodes CDR1 MGHRA and CDR2 YSYEKL. There are 18 residues in the CDR3. J gave up 10 bases and V 0 bases, and 13 bases lay outside the gene matches.

This clonotype was observed many times. The chain is built from TRBV6-1 and TRBJ1-2; 8 bases are a match to TRBD1. CDR1 and CDR2 (germline): MNHNS, SASEGT. The CDR3 totals 14 residues. Trimming cost V 4 bases and J 7 bases; bases outside gene matches: 8. CDR3 nucleotides: TGTGCCAGCAGTGCCACCGGGACAGGCGCTGGCTACACCTTC. Amino acid sequence: CASSATGTGAGYTF.

This clonotype occurred many times. The gene calls are TRBV6-1 and TRBJ1-1, with D maybe TRBD1 (5 bases). Germline CDR1 MNHNS, CDR2 SASEGT. Trimming left V 9 bases short and J 4 bases short, with 15 bases between. CDR3 length: 13 amino acids. DNA of the CDR3: TGTGCCAGTCAGAGGGCAGGGACCACTGAAGCTTTCTTT. As protein: CASQRAGTTEAFF.

The genes are TRBV5-8 and TRBJ2-3; D uncertain. This CDR3 contains 14 residues. V was clipped by 7 bases and J by 1 base, with 13 bases between them. The germline V gene encodes CDR1 SGHTS and CDR2 YDEGEE. CDR3 loop: CASSPWTGTDTQYF. The CDR3 DNA is TGTGCCAGCTCCCCTTGGACGGGCACAGATACGCAGTATTTT.

This clonotype was recorded many times. The chain employs TRBV12-3 or TRBV12-4 and TRBJ1-5; D is unresolved. Trimming removed 6 bases from V and 2 bases from J, with 8 bases in between. CDR3 length: 13 amino acids. CDR3 protein: CASRWTGNQPQHF. For the CDR3, the DNA is TGTGCCAGCAGATGGACGGGCAATCAGCCCCAGCATTTT.

There are many counts of this clonotype. The DNA of the CDR3 is TGTGCCAGCAGTTTATCACCGCCTAACTACGAGCAGTACTTC. It specifies CASSLSPPNYEQYF. The rearrangement uses TRBV28 and TRBJ2-7; D is uncertain. The CDR3 runs to 14 residues. Germline V gene sequence: CDR1 MDHEN, CDR2 SYDVKM. Trimming took off 1 base at V and 3 bases at J, with 10 bases between the two ends.